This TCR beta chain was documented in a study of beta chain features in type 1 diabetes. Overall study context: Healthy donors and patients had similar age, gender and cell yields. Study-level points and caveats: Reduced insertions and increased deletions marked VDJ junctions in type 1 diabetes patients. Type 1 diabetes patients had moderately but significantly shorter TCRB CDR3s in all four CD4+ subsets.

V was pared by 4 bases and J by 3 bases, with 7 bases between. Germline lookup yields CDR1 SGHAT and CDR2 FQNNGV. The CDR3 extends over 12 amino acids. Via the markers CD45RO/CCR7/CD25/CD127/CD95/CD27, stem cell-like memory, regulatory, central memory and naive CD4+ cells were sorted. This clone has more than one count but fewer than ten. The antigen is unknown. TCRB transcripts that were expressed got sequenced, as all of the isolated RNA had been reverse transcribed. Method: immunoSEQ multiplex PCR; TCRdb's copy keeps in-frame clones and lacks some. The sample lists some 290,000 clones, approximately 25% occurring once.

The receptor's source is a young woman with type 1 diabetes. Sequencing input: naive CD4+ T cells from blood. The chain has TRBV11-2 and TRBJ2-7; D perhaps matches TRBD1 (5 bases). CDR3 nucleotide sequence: TGTGCCAGCAGCTGGCAGGGCTACGAGCAGTACTTC. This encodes CASSWQGYEQYF. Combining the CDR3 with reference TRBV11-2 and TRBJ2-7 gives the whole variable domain EAGVAQSPRYKIIEKRQSVAFWCNPISGHATLYWYQQILGQGPKLLIQFQNNGVVDDSQLPKDRFSAERLKGVDSTLKIQPAKLEDSAVYLCASSWQGYEQYFGPGTRLTVT.